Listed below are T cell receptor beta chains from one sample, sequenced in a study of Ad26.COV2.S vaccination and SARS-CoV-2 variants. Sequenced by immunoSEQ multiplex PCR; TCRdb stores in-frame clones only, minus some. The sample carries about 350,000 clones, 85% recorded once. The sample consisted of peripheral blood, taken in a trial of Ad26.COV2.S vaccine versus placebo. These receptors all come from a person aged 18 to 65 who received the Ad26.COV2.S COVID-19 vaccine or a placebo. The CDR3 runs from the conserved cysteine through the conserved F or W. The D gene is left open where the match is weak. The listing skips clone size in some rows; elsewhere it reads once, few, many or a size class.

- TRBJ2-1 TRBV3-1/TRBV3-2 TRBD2 TGTGCCAGCAGGAGAGCGGGGGGGGACAATGAGCAGTTCTTC CASRRAGGDNEQFF
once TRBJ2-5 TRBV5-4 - TGTGCCAGCAGCTTCGTACAACAGGGCCAAGAGACCCAGTACTTC CASSFVQQGQETQYF
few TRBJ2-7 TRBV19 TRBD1 TGTGCCAGTAGTAACCATTGGACAGGGACCTACGAGCAGTACTTC CASSNHWTGTYEQYF
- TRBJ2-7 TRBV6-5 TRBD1 TGTGCCAGCAGTCAGTACAGGGGCTCCTACGAGCAGTACTTC CASSQYRGSYEQYF
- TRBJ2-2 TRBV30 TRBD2 TGTGCCTGGTTAGCGGGAGCGAACACCGGGGAGCTGTTTTTT CAWLAGANTGELFF
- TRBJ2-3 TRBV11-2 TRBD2 TGTGCCAGCAGCTTTAGCGGGACCACTGATACGCAGTATTTT CASSFSGTTDTQYF
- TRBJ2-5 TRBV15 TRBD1 TGTGCCACCAGCCCGACAGGGGCCCAAGAGACCCAGTACTTC CATSPTGAQETQYF
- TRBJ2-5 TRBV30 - TGTGCCGGGGATACCAGTGCTTCGGGGGCCCAGTACTTC CAGDTSASGAQYF
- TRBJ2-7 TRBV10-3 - TGTGCCAGTCAGAGGACAGCCGGAGGAAGCTCCTACGAGCAGTACTTC CASQRTAGGSSYEQYF
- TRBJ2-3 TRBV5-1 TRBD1 TGCGCCAGCAGCTCAGGACAGGGATTAGATACGCAGTATTTT CASSSGQGLDTQYF
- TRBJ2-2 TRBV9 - TGTGCCCCAGCGCGGGGGCCGTGGGACGACACCGGGGAGCTGTTTTTT CAPARGPWDDTGELFF
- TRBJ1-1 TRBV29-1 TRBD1 TGCAGCGTTGAGAACAGGGGGTCTTACACTGAAGCTTTCTTT CSVENRGSYTEAFF
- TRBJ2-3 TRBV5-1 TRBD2 TGCGCCAGCAGCTTGGTGGCTAGCGGGTGGGAAGATACGCAGTATTTT CASSLVASGWEDTQYF
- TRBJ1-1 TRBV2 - TGTGCCAGCAGTCCTTACACTGAAGCTTTCTTT CASSPYTEAFF
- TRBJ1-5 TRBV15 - TGTGCCACCAGCCGCGGCAGTTCGGGCAATCAGCCCCAGCATTTT CATSRGSSGNQPQHF
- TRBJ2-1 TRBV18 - TGTGCCAGCTCGCGGGACTCCTACTACAATGAGCAGTTCTTC CASSRDSYYNEQFF
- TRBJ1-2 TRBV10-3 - TGTGCCATCAGTGAAGGTCAGGGGTATGGCTACACCTTC CAISEGQGYGYTF
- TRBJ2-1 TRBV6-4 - TGTGCCAGCTCCCGGGGGGCGGACCACAATGAGCAGTTCTTC CASSRGADHNEQFF
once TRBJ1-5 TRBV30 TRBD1 TGTGCCTGGAGTCGACAGGGGGTCAATCAGCCCCAGCATTTT CAWSRQGVNQPQHF
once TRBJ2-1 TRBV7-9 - TGTGCCAGCAGCTTCGACAGTTACTACAATGAGCAGTTCTTC CASSFDSYYNEQFF
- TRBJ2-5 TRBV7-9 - TGTGCCAGCAGCCGCGTTCCGGCGGAGACCCAGTACTTC CASSRVPAETQYF
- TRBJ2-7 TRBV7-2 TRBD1 TGTGCCAGCAGCTTAAGGGACAGGGGCTTCGAGCAGTACTTC CASSLRDRGFEQYF
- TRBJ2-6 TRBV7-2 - TGTGCCAGCAGCTTAGCGCTGAGCCCTGGGGCCAACGTCCTGACTTTC CASSLALSPGANVLTF
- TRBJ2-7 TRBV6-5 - TGTGCCAGCACTAACTTCCCCTACGAGCAGTACTTC CASTNFPYEQYF
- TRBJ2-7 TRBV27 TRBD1 TGTGCCAGCAGTTTTTGGGACAGGGTCTCCTACGAGCAGTACTTC CASSFWDRVSYEQYF
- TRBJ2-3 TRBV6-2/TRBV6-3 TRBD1 TGTGCCAGCAGCATACAGGGGGCTGTAGCCCTAGTTCCCCATGCTACGCAGTATTTT CASSIQGAVALVPHATQYF
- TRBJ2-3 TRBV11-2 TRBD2 TGTGCCAGCAGCCCCGGAGGTAGCGGGAGGGTCACAGATACGCAGTATTTT CASSPGGSGRVTDTQYF
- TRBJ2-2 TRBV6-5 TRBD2 TGTGCCAGCATCCGGCTAGCGGGTAACACCGGGGAGCTGTTTTTT CASIRLAGNTGELFF
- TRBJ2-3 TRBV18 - TGTGCCAGCTCACCACTCTCGACAGTCACAGATACGCAGTATTTT CASSPLSTVTDTQYF
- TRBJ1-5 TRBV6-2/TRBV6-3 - TGTGCCAGCAGTTACAACGTATTAGGGCAGCCCCAGCATTTT CASSYNVLGQPQHF
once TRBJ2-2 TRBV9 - TGTGCCAGCAGCTCCGGGACAACGAACACCGGGGAGCTGTTTTTT CASSSGTTNTGELFF
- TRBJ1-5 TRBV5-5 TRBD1 TGTGCCAGCAGCTTGGGGTGGGTAGACAGGGTGCGTCAGCCCCAGCATTTT CASSLGWVDRVRQPQHF
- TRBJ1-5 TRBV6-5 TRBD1 TGTGCCAGCAGTTACGTGAAGGGGGCTGGGAAGCATTTT CASSYVKGAGKHF
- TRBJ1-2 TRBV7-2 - TGTGCCAGCAGCTTAACCCCGGGACCTGGCGCCTATGGCTACACCTTC CASSLTPGPGAYGYTF
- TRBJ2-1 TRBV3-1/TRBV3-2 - TGTGCCAGCAGCCAGACCCGGGGAAACAATGAGCAGTTCTTC CASSQTRGNNEQFF
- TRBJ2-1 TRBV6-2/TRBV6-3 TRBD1 TGTGCCAGCAGTGACCAGGGGGCCTTGGGGTACAATGAGCAGTTCTTC CASSDQGALGYNEQFF
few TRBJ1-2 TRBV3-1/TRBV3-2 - TGTGCCAGCAGCCAAGGTGGCGGTGGCTACACCTTC CASSQGGGGYTF
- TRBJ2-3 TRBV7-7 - TGTGCCAGCAGCTTATATCAAAGGACGCCCCGGATGGATACGCAGTATTTT CASSLYQRTPRMDTQYF
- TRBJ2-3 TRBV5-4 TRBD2 TGTGCCAGCAGCTTCGGCGGGAGGACAGATACGCAGTATTTT CASSFGGRTDTQYF
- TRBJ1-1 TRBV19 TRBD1 TGTGCCAGTAGTCTCGGACAGGGATCCACTGAAGCTTTCTTT CASSLGQGSTEAFF
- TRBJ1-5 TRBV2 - TGTGCCAGCAGTTTTTTCGACAGTAGCAATCAGCCCCAGCATTTT CASSFFDSSNQPQHF
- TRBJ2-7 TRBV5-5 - TGTGCCAGCAGCTTGGGTAGGGTTGCCGAGCAGTACTTC CASSLGRVAEQYF
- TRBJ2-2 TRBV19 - TGTGCCAGTAGTACGGCCGGGGAGCTGTTTTTT CASSTAGELFF
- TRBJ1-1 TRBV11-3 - TGTGCCAGCAGCTCCTCCTCGGCCAGTTTTGAAGCTTTCTTT CASSSSSASFEAFF
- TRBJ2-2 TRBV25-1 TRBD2 TGTGCCAGCAGTGAACCGACTAGCGGGAGGCCTGGGGCCGGGGAGCTGTTTTTT CASSEPTSGRPGAGELFF
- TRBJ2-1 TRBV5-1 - TGCGCCAGCAGCGTAGGAGACAGGGGAGGGTACAATGAGCAGTTCTTC CASSVGDRGGYNEQFF
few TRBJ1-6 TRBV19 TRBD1 TGTGCCAGTAGTCAAGGGGACAGTAAGAATTCACCCCTCCACTTT CASSQGDSKNSPLHF
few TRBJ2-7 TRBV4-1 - TGCGCCAGCAGCCATAACGGAAGGGTAGCTTACGAGCAGTACTTC CASSHNGRVAYEQYF
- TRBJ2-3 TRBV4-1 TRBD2 TGCGCCAGCAGCCAAGGCCTCGCGGGAGGGGCAGATACGCAGTATTTT CASSQGLAGGADTQYF
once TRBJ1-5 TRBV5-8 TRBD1 TGTGCCAGCAGCTTGGACGGGGACAGTAATCAGCCCCAGCATTTT CASSLDGDSNQPQHF
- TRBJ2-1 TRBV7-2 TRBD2 TGTGCCAGCAGCTCGACTAGCGGGACTTACAATGAGCAGTTCTTC CASSSTSGTYNEQFF
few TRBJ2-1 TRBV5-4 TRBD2 TGTGCCAGCAGCCAACGGACTAGCAGCTACAATGAGCAGTTCTTC CASSQRTSSYNEQFF
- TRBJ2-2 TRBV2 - TGTGCCAGCAGTGAAGATAGGGGACCCACCGGGGAGCTGTTTTTT CASSEDRGPTGELFF
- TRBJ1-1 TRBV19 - TGTGCCAGTAGTATAGGTGGACTCTCCAACACTGAAGCTTTCTTT CASSIGGLSNTEAFF
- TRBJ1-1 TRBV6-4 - TGTGCCAGCAGTGTCAAAGGGGGAACTGAAGCTTTCTTT CASSVKGGTEAFF
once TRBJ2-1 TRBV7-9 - TGTGCCAGCAGCTTAGGTGCCTATGAGCAGTTCTTC CASSLGAYEQFF
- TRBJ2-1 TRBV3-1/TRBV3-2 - TGTGCCAGCAGCCAAGTCCTCAGGGCGGGACCTTACAATGAGCAGTTCTTC CASSQVLRAGPYNEQFF